Sequencing of this TCR beta chain was carried out in a study of blood T cells in healthy people across ages. Study-wide findings and caveats: From one million sequenced T cells, diversity estimates were lower bounds.

This clonotype was detected only a few times. The antigen remains undetermined. A second PCR of roughly 6 to 12 cycles used a sample-barcoded 5' primer and a J-beta primer mix. TCRdb recomputed calls from the 5' RACE reads with MiXCR, one row per CDR3 protein. The data hold around 1.5 million distinct CDR3 sequences, with around two fifths observed a single time. Isolated per sample were at least 7 million PBMCs. Trimming shortened V by 0 bases and J by 5 bases, and 5 bases separated the two germline ends. The CDR3 contains 12 residues. Germline values: CDR1 ENHRY, CDR2 SYGVKD. Sample: blood. The sequence was obtained from a woman between 18 and 29 years old in good health. The rearrangement joins TRBV10-3 to TRBJ2-7; D ambiguous. The CDR3 loop reads CAISESSDEQYF. CDR3 DNA: TGTGCCATCAGTGAGTCATCGGACGAGCAGTACTTC.